This entry lists 9 T cell receptor beta chains sequenced from one sample in a study of cytomegalovirus exposure and HLA in healthy donors. It was with 60 Vbeta and 13 Jbeta primers that the PCR ran. Profiling relied on immunoSEQ multiplex PCR, and the TCRdb table lists in-frame clones only, not all of them. In the table there are about 150,000 clones, nearly 80% of which are singletons. Sample: PBMCs. The receptors here all came from a middle-aged woman in good health and CMV-seronegative.

The chain recombines TRBV4-1 with TRBJ1-2; no firm D call. In germline, CDR1 is MGHRA, CDR2 YSYEKL. Trimming shortened V by 1 base and J by 0 bases, and 12 bases separated the two germline ends. This CDR3 comprises 16 residues. CDR3 in DNA: TGCGCCAGCAGCCAAGCTGGTCCCGTAGCTAACTATGGCTACACCTTC. Encoded protein: CASSQAGPVANYGYTF.

This rearrangement joins TRBV28 to TRBJ2-7; 7 bases line up with TRBD1. The CDR3 consists of 15 residues. J was trimmed by 1 base and V by 1 base; bases with no gene match: 4. Germline values: CDR1 MDHEN, CDR2 SYDVKM. Written as DNA, the CDR3 is TGTGCCAGCAGTTTATCCGGGACAGTTTCCTACGAGCAGTACTTC. This encodes CASSLSGTVSYEQYF.

The chain joins TRBV2 to TRBJ1-2; no definite D call. The CDR3 runs to 11 residues. Trimming took 7 bases from V and 8 from J, leaving 11 bases between them. CDR1 and CDR2 from the germline V gene are SNHLY and FYNNEI. CDR3 nucleotide sequence: TGTGCCAGCACGGGAGAGATCGGCTACACCTTC. As protein: CASTGEIGYTF. Complete variable domain (other parts from reference TRBV2 and TRBJ1-2): EPEVTQTPSHQVTQMGQEVILRCVPISNHLYFYWYRQILGQKVEFLVSFYNNEISEKSEIFDDQFSVERPDGSNFTLKIRSTKLEDSAMYFCASTGEIGYTFGSGTRLTVV.

This chain links TRBV18 with TRBJ1-6, with 9 bases matching TRBD1. V dropped 3 bases and J dropped 6; count of bases not matched to a gene: 6. Germline assignment: CDR1 KGHSH and CDR2 LQKENI. The CDR3 runs to 16 residues. The CDR3 DNA reads as TGTGCCAGCTCACCGGGGACAGGGACAAGTAATTCACCCCTCCACTTT. Translated: CASSPGTGTSNSPLHF.

The V and J genes are TRBV4-1 and TRBJ2-3; 7 bases agree with TRBD2. The CDR3 is 15 amino acids. J lost 5 bases, V lost 4 bases, and 9 bases had no gene match. CDR1 is MGHRA, CDR2 YSYEKL, per germline. The CDR3 bases are TGCGCCAGCAGCCCCTTAGGACTAGAGGGAGATACGCAGTATTTT. Its translation is CASSPLGLEGDTQYF.

The sample holds a few counts of this clone. The chain links TRBV11-2 to TRBJ1-6; 7 nucleotides match TRBD1. The CDR3 has 13 residues. Germline CDR1 SGHAT, CDR2 FQNNGV. After removal of 5 bases from V and 8 bases from J, the junction contained 3 bases not matched to a gene. The CDR3 region is CASSGRGDSPLHF. The CDR3 nucleotides read TGTGCCAGCAGCGGCAGGGGGGATTCACCCCTCCACTTT.

This chain uses TRBV19 with TRBJ2-1, with D possibly TRBD2 on 6 matching bases. The CDR3 runs 14 residues. Germline V gene sequence: CDR1 LNHDA, CDR2 SQIVND (reference sequence). The germline V and J ends were trimmed by 3 bases and 6 bases, with 12 bases remaining between them. CDR3 region: CASSMNSGFNEQFF. Written as DNA, the CDR3 is TGTGCCAGTAGTATGAATAGCGGCTTCAATGAGCAGTTCTTC. Looking up the rest from reference TRBV19 and TRBJ2-1 gives the full variable domain: DGGITQSPKYLFRKEGQNVTLSCEQNLNHDAMYWYRQDPGQGLRLIYYSQIVNDFQKGDIAEGYSVSREKKESFPLTVTSAQKNPTAFYLCASSMNSGFNEQFFGPGTRLTVL.

The chain recombines TRBV5-1 with TRBJ2-7; D call uncertain. V was pared by 3 bases and J by 0 bases, with 10 bases between. Germline V gene data show CDR1 as SGHRS and CDR2 as YFSETQ. The CDR3 has 14 amino acids. The CDR3 loop reads CASSYDSSSYEQYF. The CDR3 DNA reads TGCGCCAGCAGCTACGACTCGAGCTCCTACGAGCAGTACTTC.

The chain employs TRBV5-1 and TRBJ2-1; tentative D call: TRBD1 (6 bases). The CDR3 is 13 amino acids. From germline, CDR1 is SGHRS and CDR2 YFSETQ. Trimming removed 2 bases at V and 7 bases at J, with 10 bases between. The CDR3 sequence is CASSLDQGNEQFF. DNA of the CDR3: TGCGCCAGCAGCTTAGACCAGGGGAATGAGCAGTTCTTC. Combining the CDR3 with reference TRBV5-1 and TRBJ2-1 gives the whole variable domain KAGVTQTPRYLIKTRGQQVTLSCSPISGHRSVSWYQQTPGQGLQFLFEYFSETQRNKGNFPGRFSGRQFSNSRSEMNVSTLELGDSALYLCASSLDQGNEQFFGPGTRLTVL.